This T cell receptor (beta chain) was identified in a study of Graves' ophthalmopathy and Graves' hyperthyroidism. RNA transcripts provided the template for amplifying TCR beta CDR3 regions. RT-PCR in the first round used HTBI primers; a second-round multiplex PCR followed. TCRdb re-called the multiplex PCR reads with MiXCR, one entry per CDR3 protein. Here the sample spans about 620,000 distinct CDR3 sequences, roughly 20% being singletons. Many counts were recorded for this clonotype. Its antigen remains unknown. General observations from the study: Sensitivity of approximately 88% and specificity of around 80% were achieved when a 13-signature model separated ophthalmopathy from stable hyperthyroidism.

The source of this sequence is a young woman with stable Graves' hyperthyroidism. Some clones in this sample may be carry-over from other donors' samples. The sequenced sample consisted of peripheral blood.

The CDR3: CSARDPGQPLNTEAFF. The CDR3 region has the DNA TGCAGTGCTAGAGACCCGGGACAGCCATTGAACACTGAAGCTTTCTTT. The V call is TRBV20-1, the J call TRBJ1-1; 7 bases match TRBD1. The CDR3 is made up of 16 amino acids. CDR1 and CDR2 (germline): DFQATT, SNEGSKA (reference sequence). The V segment lost 0 bases and the J segment 0 bases; nucleotides outside the gene matches: 7.